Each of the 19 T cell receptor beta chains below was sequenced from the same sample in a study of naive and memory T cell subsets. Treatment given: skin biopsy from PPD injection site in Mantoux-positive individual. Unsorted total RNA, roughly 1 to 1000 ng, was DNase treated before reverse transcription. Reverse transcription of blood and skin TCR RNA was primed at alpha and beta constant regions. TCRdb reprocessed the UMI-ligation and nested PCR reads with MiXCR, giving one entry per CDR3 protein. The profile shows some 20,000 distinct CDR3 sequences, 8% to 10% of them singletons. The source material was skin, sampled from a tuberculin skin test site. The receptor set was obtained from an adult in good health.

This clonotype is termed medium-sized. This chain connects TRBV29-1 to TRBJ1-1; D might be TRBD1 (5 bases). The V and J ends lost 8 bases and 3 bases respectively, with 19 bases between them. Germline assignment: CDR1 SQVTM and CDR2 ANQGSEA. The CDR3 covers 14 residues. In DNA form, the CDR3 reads TGCAGCTCGACTCTGGGGGGGTCGGACACTGAAGCTTTCTTT. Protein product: CSSTLGGSDTEAFF.

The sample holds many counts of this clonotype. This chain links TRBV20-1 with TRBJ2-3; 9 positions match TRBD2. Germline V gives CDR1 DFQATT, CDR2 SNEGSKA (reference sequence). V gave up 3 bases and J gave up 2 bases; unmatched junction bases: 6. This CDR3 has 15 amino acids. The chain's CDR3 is CSASLAGAITDTQYF. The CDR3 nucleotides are TGCAGTGCTAGCTTAGCGGGGGCTATCACAGATACGCAGTATTTT.

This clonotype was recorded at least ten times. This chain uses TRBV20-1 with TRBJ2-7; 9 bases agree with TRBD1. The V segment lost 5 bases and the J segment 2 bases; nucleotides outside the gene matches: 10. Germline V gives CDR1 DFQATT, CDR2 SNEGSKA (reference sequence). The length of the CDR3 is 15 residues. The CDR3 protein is CSASFDRGAAYEQYF. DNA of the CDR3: TGCAGTGCTTCATTCGACAGGGGGGCAGCCTACGAGCAGTACTTC.

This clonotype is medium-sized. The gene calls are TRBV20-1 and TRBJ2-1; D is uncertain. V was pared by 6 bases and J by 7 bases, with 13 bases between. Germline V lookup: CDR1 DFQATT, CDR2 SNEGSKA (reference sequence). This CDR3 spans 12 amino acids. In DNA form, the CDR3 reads TGCAGTGCCCCATTTTCCCTGAATGAGCAGTTCTTC. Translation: CSAPFSLNEQFF.

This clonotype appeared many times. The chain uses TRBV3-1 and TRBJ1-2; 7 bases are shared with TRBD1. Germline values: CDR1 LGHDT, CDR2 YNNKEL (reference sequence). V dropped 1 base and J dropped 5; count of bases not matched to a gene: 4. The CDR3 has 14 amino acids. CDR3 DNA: TGTGCCAGCAGCCAAGCACGGACAGGTTATGGCTACACCTTC. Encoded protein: CASSQARTGYGYTF.

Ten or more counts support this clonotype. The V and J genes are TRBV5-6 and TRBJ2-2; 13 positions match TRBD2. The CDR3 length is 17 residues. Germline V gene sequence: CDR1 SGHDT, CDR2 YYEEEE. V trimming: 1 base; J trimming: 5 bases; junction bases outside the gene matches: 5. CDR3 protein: CASSLIGLAGETGELFF. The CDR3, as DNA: TGTGCCAGCAGCTTGATCGGACTAGCGGGGGAAACCGGGGAGCTGTTTTTT.

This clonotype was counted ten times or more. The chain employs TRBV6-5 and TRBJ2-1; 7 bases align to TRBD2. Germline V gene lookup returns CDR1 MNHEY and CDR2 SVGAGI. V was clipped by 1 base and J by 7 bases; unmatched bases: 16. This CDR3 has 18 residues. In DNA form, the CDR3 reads TGTGCCAGCAGTTACTTCCCAAGAGTTGCGGGAGCCATTAATGAGCAGTTCTTC. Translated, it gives CASSYFPRVAGAINEQFF.

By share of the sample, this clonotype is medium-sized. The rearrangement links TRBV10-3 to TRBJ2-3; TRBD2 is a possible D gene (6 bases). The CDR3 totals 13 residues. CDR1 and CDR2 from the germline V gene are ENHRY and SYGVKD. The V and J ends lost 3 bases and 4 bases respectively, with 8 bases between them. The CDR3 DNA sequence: TGTGCCATCAGTGAAGGGGAGGCAGATACGCAGTATTTT. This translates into CAISEGEADTQYF.

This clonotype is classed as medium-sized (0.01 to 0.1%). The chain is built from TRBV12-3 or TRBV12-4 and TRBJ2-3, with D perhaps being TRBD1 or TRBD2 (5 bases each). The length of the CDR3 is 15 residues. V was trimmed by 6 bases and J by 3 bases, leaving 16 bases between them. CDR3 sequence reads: CASSSLGGPTDTQYF. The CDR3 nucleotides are TGTGCCAGCAGCTCCCTTGGGGGACCGACAGATACGCAGTATTTT.

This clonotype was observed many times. The CDR3 DNA reads as TGTGCCAGTAAAGGGACAGTAAACACCGGGGAGCTGTTTTTT. Residues: CASKGTVNTGELFF. This chain links TRBV5-4 with TRBJ2-2; 7 nucleotides agree with TRBD1. V lost 8 bases, J lost 2 bases, and 6 bases stayed unmatched. This CDR3 spans 14 amino acids. Germline lookup yields CDR1 SGHNT and CDR2 YYREEE (reference sequence).

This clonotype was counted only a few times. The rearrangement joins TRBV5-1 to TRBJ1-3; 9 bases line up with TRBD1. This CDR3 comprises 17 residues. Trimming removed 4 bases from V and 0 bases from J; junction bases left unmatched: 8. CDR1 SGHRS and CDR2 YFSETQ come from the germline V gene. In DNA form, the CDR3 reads TGCGCCAGCAGCCCACAGGGGGCATCCTACTCTGGAAACACCATATATTTT. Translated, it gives CASSPQGASYSGNTIYF.

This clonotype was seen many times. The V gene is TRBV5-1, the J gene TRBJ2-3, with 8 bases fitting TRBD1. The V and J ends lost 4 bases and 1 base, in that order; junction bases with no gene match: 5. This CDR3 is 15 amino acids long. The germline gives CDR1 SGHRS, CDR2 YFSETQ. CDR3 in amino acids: CASSGQGSGTDTQYF. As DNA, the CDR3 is TGCGCCAGCAGCGGACAGGGTTCTGGCACAGATACGCAGTATTTT.

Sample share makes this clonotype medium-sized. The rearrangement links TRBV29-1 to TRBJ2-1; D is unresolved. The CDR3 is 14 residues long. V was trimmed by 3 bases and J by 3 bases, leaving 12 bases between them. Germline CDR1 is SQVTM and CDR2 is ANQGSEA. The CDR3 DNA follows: TGCAGCGTTGACGGCCTCGACGGCTACAATGAGCAGTTCTTC. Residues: CSVDGLDGYNEQFF.

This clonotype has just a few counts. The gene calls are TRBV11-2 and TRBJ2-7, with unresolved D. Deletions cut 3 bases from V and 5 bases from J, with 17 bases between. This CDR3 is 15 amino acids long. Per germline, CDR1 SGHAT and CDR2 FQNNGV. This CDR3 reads CASSFRNLGPHEQYF. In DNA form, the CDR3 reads TGTGCCAGCAGCTTCCGTAATCTTGGGCCCCACGAGCAGTACTTC. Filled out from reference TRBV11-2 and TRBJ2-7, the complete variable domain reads EAGVAQSPRYKIIEKRQSVAFWCNPISGHATLYWYQQILGQGPKLLIQFQNNGVVDDSQLPKDRFSAERLKGVDSTLKIQPAKLEDSAVYLCASSFRNLGPHEQYFGPGTRLTVT.

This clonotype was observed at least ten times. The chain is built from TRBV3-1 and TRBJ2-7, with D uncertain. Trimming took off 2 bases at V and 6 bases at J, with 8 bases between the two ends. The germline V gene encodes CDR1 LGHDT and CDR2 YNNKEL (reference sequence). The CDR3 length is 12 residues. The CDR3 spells CASSQPLGEQYF. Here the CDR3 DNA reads TGTGCCAGCAGCCAACCCCTGGGCGAGCAGTACTTC.

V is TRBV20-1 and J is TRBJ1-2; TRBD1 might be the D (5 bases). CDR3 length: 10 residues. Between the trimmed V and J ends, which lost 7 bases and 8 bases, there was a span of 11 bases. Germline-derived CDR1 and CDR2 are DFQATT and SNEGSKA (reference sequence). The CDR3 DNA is TGCAGTGTTCCAGGGTTGGGCTACACCTTC. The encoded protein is CSVPGLGYTF.

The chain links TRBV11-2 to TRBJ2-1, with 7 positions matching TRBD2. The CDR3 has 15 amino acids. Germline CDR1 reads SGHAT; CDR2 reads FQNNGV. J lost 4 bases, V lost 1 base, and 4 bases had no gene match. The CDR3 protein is CASSLVAGVYNEQFF. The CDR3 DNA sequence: TGTGCCAGCAGCTTAGTTGCGGGGGTTTACAATGAGCAGTTCTTC.

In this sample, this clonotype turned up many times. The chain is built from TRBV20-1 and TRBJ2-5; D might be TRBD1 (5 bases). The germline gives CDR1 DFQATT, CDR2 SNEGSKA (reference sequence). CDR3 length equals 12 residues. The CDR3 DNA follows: TGCAGCCGCCAGGGTCCTGGAGAGACCCAGTACTTC. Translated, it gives CSRQGPGETQYF.

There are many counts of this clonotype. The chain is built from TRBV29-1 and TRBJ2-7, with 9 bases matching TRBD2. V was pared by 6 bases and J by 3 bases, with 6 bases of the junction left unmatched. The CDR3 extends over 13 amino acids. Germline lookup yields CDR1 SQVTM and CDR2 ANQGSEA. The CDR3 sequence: CSVGAGGVYEQYF. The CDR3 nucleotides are TGCAGCGTCGGAGCGGGGGGCGTCTACGAGCAGTACTTC.